These T cell receptor beta chains were read from a single sample in a study of shared clonotypes between healthy human individuals. TCRdb's table, derived via immunoSEQ multiplex PCR, lists solely in-frame clones and lacks some. The data show some 1.5 million clones, roughly 98% seen once. Sequenced: naive CD4+ T cells sorted from blood. These receptors were collected from a man aged 25 to 45 in good health. CDR3s include the opening cysteine and the closing phenylalanine or tryptophan. A D gene is named only where the DNA matches it firmly. The size field is filled for only some rows; it gives once, few, many or a size class.

v_call	clone_size	d_call	j_call	cdr3_aa	cdr3_nt
TRBV6-1	.	.	TRBJ1-4	CASRADTPNEKLFF	TGTGCCAGCAGGGCGGACACTCCTAATGAAAAACTGTTTTTT
TRBV9	.	.	TRBJ1-1	CASSVAWEGNTEAFF	TGTGCCAGCAGCGTAGCTTGGGAGGGGAACACTGAAGCTTTCTTT
TRBV28	.	.	TRBJ2-5	CASRIQGETQYF	TGTGCCAGCAGAATACAGGGCGAGACCCAGTACTTC
TRBV2	.	.	TRBJ2-2	CASSGGANTGELFF	TGTGCCAGCAGTGGCGGCGCGAATACCGGGGAGCTGTTTTTT
TRBV15	.	TRBD1	TRBJ1-2	CATSRDALGTGRGYTF	TGTGCCACCAGCAGAGACGCGCTGGGGACAGGGAGAGGCTACACCTTC
TRBV5-1	.	TRBD1	TRBJ2-7	CASSTDGTATYEQYF	TGCGCCAGCAGCACCGACGGGACAGCTACCTACGAGCAGTACTTC
TRBV28	.	TRBD1	TRBJ1-2	CASSWTGDGYTF	TGTGCCAGCAGTTGGACAGGGGACGGCTACACCTTC
TRBV7-9	.	.	TRBJ1-2	CASSLVSLANYGYTF	TGTGCCAGCAGCTTAGTGTCGCTAGCTAACTATGGCTACACCTTC
TRBV7-7	.	.	TRBJ1-4	CASSLAGSEKLFF	TGTGCTAGCAGCTTAGCGGGGAGCGAAAAACTGTTTTTT
TRBV6-1	.	.	TRBJ2-1	CASTPWSGNNEQFF	TGTGCCAGCACCCCCTGGAGCGGAAACAATGAGCAGTTCTTC
TRBV28	once	.	TRBJ2-1	CASSVTFLSYNEQFF	TGTGCCAGCAGTGTTACGTTTTTATCCTACAATGAGCAGTTCTTC
TRBV5-1	.	TRBD1	TRBJ2-7	CASSLEGQTSYEQYF	TGCGCCAGCAGCTTGGAGGGACAGACTTCCTACGAGCAGTACTTC
TRBV5-5	.	.	TRBJ2-7	CASSFIPGLSYEQYF	TGTGCCAGCAGCTTTATCCCCGGGCTTTCCTACGAGCAGTACTTC
TRBV7-8	.	.	TRBJ1-1	CASSLAGGSLNTEAFF	TGTGCCAGCAGCTTAGCAGGGGGATCCTTGAACACTGAAGCTTTCTTT
TRBV5-1	.	TRBD1	TRBJ2-7	CASSSGTDLWEQYF	TGCGCCAGCAGCTCTGGGACAGACCTTTGGGAGCAGTACTTC
TRBV5-4	.	TRBD1	TRBJ1-3	CASSSRGNGNTIYF	TGTGCCAGCAGCTCCAGGGGGAATGGAAACACCATATATTTT
TRBV29-1	.	TRBD1	TRBJ2-5	CSARTGLAETQYF	TGCAGCGCCCGGACAGGGCTGGCAGAGACCCAGTACTTC
TRBV6-1	.	TRBD1	TRBJ1-2	CASSDDRGYSYGYTF	TGTGCCAGCAGCGATGACAGGGGTTACTCCTATGGCTACACCTTC
TRBV28	.	TRBD1	TRBJ2-7	CASRSRDRVGKPTYEQYF	TGTGCCAGCAGGAGCCGGGACAGGGTCGGAAAGCCTACCTACGAGCAGTACTTC
TRBV18	.	.	TRBJ1-2	CASSSGQLDGYTF	TGTGCCAGCTCATCCGGACAGTTGGATGGCTACACCTTC
TRBV29-1	.	TRBD2	TRBJ2-1	CSVGLRLAVYNEQFF	TGCAGCGTTGGGCTGAGACTAGCGGTTTACAATGAGCAGTTCTTC
TRBV2	.	.	TRBJ2-3	CASSEPGHTGTQYF	TGTGCCAGCAGTGAACCCGGCCATACGGGGACGCAGTATTTT
TRBV7-2	.	.	TRBJ2-3	CASSLVGDTDTQYF	TGTGCCAGCAGCTTAGTTGGGGACACAGATACGCAGTATTTT
TRBV28	.	.	TRBJ1-5	CASSLTGNQPQHF	TGTGCCAGCAGTTTGACAGGCAATCAGCCCCAGCATTTT
TRBV14	.	TRBD2	TRBJ2-1	CASSQRFGQREFIEQFF	TGTGCCAGCAGCCAACGATTCGGTCAGCGGGAGTTTATTGAGCAGTTCTTC
TRBV11-2	once	TRBD1	TRBJ2-1	CASSLVETGGLSEQFF	TGTGCCAGCAGCTTAGTGGAGACAGGGGGTCTTTCTGAGCAGTTCTTC
TRBV7-6	.	.	TRBJ2-3	CASSLRLLSSHSTDTQYF	TGTGCCAGCAGCTTAAGGCTTTTGAGCTCTCATAGCACAGATACGCAGTATTTT
TRBV20-1	.	.	TRBJ2-1	CSAISLLEQFF	TGCAGCGCCATTTCGTTGCTTGAGCAGTTCTTC
TRBV5-1	.	.	TRBJ2-1	CASSLEAGPHIQFF	TGCGCCAGCAGCTTGGAGGCGGGGCCACACATTCAGTTCTTC
TRBV2	.	.	TRBJ2-7	CASSVDNSYEQYF	TGTGCCAGCAGTGTGGACAACTCCTACGAGCAGTACTTC
TRBV5-1	.	.	TRBJ1-4	CASSSTVRPTNEKLFF	TGCGCCAGCAGCTCTACAGTCCGACCAACTAATGAAAAACTGTTTTTT
TRBV5-6	.	TRBD1	TRBJ2-5	CASSFRDRGAETQYF	TGTGCCAGCAGCTTTCGGGACAGGGGGGCGGAGACCCAGTACTTC
TRBV7-2	.	.	TRBJ2-5	CASSLDYQETQYF	TGTGCCAGCAGCTTAGACTACCAAGAGACCCAGTACTTC
TRBV6-6	.	.	TRBJ2-7	CASSYPPFRRGFEQYF	TGTGCCAGCAGTTACCCCCCGTTCCGGAGGGGTTTTGAGCAGTACTTC
TRBV7-3	.	TRBD2	TRBJ2-7	CASSPKLTSGIKPHEQYF	TGTGCCAGCAGCCCTAAATTGACTAGCGGGATCAAGCCCCACGAGCAGTACTTC
TRBV7-2	once	TRBD1	TRBJ2-4	CASSLPGQGAFF	TGTGCCAGCAGCTTACCCGGACAGGGGGCTTTCTTC
TRBV7-8	.	TRBD2	TRBJ2-1	CASSLREDSNEQFF	TGTGCCAGCAGCTTACGGGAGGATAGCAATGAGCAGTTCTTC
TRBV9	.	.	TRBJ2-5	CASSPRGDGETQYF	TGTGCCAGCAGCCCCCGCGGGGACGGAGAGACCCAGTACTTC
TRBV5-6	.	.	TRBJ1-5	CASSLWGRISNQPQHF	TGTGCCAGCAGCTTGTGGGGACGGATTAGCAATCAGCCCCAGCATTTT
TRBV5-6	.	.	TRBJ2-7	CASSLDRRYEQYF	TGTGCCAGCAGCCTTGACAGGCGGTACGAGCAGTACTTC
TRBV7-6	.	TRBD1	TRBJ1-5	CASSPGQGAMPQHF	TGTGCCAGCAGCCCGGGACAGGGGGCGATGCCCCAGCATTTT
TRBV5-1	.	TRBD2	TRBJ2-5	CASSSGLAGETQYF	TGCGCCAGCAGCTCTGGACTAGCGGGAGAGACCCAGTACTTC
TRBV28	.	.	TRBJ2-5	CASSKGFSKNYIQETQYF	TGTGCCAGCAGTAAAGGCTTTTCCAAAAACTACATACAAGAGACCCAGTACTTC
TRBV14	.	.	TRBJ2-3	CASRDAFPDTQYF	TGTGCCAGCAGGGACGCCTTTCCAGATACGCAGTATTTT
TRBV4-1	.	TRBD1	TRBJ2-7	CASSQFNRGQYEQYF	TGCGCCAGCAGCCAATTCAACAGGGGGCAGTACGAGCAGTACTTC